A selection of T cell receptor beta chains follows, all from one sample in a study of blood T cell repertoires in COVID-19. Sequenced by immunoSEQ multiplex PCR; TCRdb stores in-frame clones only, minus some. The table lists over 200,000 clones, 83% of them singletons, with roughly 2.5% in the top ten. Sequenced input: peripheral blood. The receptor set was obtained from a woman in her thirties or forties with active or convalescent COVID-19. Both conserved end residues are part of each CDR3. D genes are given only for firm matches. Not all rows give a size; the values are once, few, many and, for expanded clones, a class.

j_gene: TRBJ1-1; abundance: -; v_gene: TRBV6-5; d_gene: -; CDR3nt: TGTGCCAGCAGTTACTCCTTGTACACTGAAGCTTTCTTT; CDR3aa: CASSYSLYTEAFF
j_gene: TRBJ1-1; abundance: -; v_gene: TRBV9; d_gene: TRBD1; CDR3nt: TGTGCCAGCAGCTTGGAGGGACAGTTGAACACTGAAGCTTTCTTT; CDR3aa: CASSLEGQLNTEAFF
j_gene: TRBJ2-3; abundance: -; v_gene: TRBV5-1; d_gene: TRBD2; CDR3nt: TGCGCCAGCAGCCCAATAACTAGCGGGGCAGATACGCAGTATTTT; CDR3aa: CASSPITSGADTQYF
j_gene: TRBJ1-4; abundance: few; v_gene: TRBV28; d_gene: -; CDR3nt: TGTGCCAGCAGTTTAATTGTCGGGGTCGAAAAACTGTTTTTT; CDR3aa: CASSLIVGVEKLFF
j_gene: TRBJ1-1; abundance: -; v_gene: TRBV21-1; d_gene: -; CDR3nt: TGTGCCAGGAATACAGGGGGAAGGGATGAAGCTTTCTTT; CDR3aa: CARNTGGRDEAFF
j_gene: TRBJ2-2; abundance: -; v_gene: TRBV3-1/TRBV3-2; d_gene: TRBD1; CDR3nt: TGTGCCAGCAGCCAAGTTCTCGGGACAGGGGGCGGAACCGGGGAGCTGTTTTTT; CDR3aa: CASSQVLGTGGGTGELFF
j_gene: TRBJ2-5; abundance: -; v_gene: TRBV19; d_gene: TRBD1; CDR3nt: TGTGCCAGTAGTGTCGGGACAGGGAGTATGGAGACCCAGTACTTC; CDR3aa: CASSVGTGSMETQYF
j_gene: TRBJ2-1; abundance: once; v_gene: TRBV4-3; d_gene: -; CDR3nt: TGCGCCAGCAGCCAAGATTATCCCTATCCTAATGAGCAGTTCTTC; CDR3aa: CASSQDYPYPNEQFF
j_gene: TRBJ1-1; abundance: -; v_gene: TRBV30; d_gene: -; CDR3nt: TGTGCCTGGACCAGGGGCGCGGATACTGAAGCTTTCTTT; CDR3aa: CAWTRGADTEAFF
j_gene: TRBJ1-1; abundance: -; v_gene: TRBV29-1; d_gene: TRBD1; CDR3nt: TGCAGCGTGGGACAGGGTTGGATCGGAGCTTTCTTT; CDR3aa: CSVGQGWIGAFF
j_gene: TRBJ2-1; abundance: -; v_gene: TRBV25-1; d_gene: TRBD2; CDR3nt: TGTGCCAGCTTGGCGGGAGGACCCTACAATGAGCAGTTCTTC; CDR3aa: CASLAGGPYNEQFF
j_gene: TRBJ2-1; abundance: -; v_gene: TRBV2; d_gene: TRBD1; CDR3nt: TGTGCCAGCAGGCCCAGGGGGACAGGGGTCTACAATGAGCAGTTCTTC; CDR3aa: CASRPRGTGVYNEQFF
j_gene: TRBJ1-2; abundance: -; v_gene: TRBV27; d_gene: -; CDR3nt: TGTGCCAGCAGTCCCAAGCCGGAGCCGACCTATGGCTACACCTTC; CDR3aa: CASSPKPEPTYGYTF
j_gene: TRBJ2-3; abundance: -; v_gene: TRBV30; d_gene: -; CDR3nt: TGTGCCTGGAGTCCACTCGGGGTTGCAGATACGCAGTATTTT; CDR3aa: CAWSPLGVADTQYF
j_gene: TRBJ1-5; abundance: -; v_gene: TRBV19; d_gene: -; CDR3nt: TGTGCCAGTAGTCCGACAGGTGGTCAGCCCCAGCATTTT; CDR3aa: CASSPTGGQPQHF
j_gene: TRBJ1-2; abundance: many; v_gene: TRBV19; d_gene: -; CDR3nt: TGTGCCAGTAGAGAGAACTATGGCTACACCTTC; CDR3aa: CASRENYGYTF
j_gene: TRBJ2-7; abundance: -; v_gene: TRBV2; d_gene: -; CDR3nt: TGTGCCAGCAGGGCCGGGACTGACTCCTACGAGCAGTACTTC; CDR3aa: CASRAGTDSYEQYF
j_gene: TRBJ1-5; abundance: -; v_gene: TRBV28; d_gene: -; CDR3nt: TGTGCCAGCAGTCCCGTTTTGGGCAGCAATCAGCCCCAGCATTTT; CDR3aa: CASSPVLGSNQPQHF
j_gene: TRBJ1-2; abundance: -; v_gene: TRBV7-9; d_gene: -; CDR3nt: TGTGCCAGCAGCTTAGTCAGGGCTAACTATGGCTACACCTTC; CDR3aa: CASSLVRANYGYTF
j_gene: TRBJ2-7; abundance: -; v_gene: TRBV10-1; d_gene: TRBD1; CDR3nt: TGCGCCAGCAGTGAGCCGGGGACAGGGACTCCGTACTTC; CDR3aa: CASSEPGTGTPYF
j_gene: TRBJ2-1; abundance: -; v_gene: TRBV24-1; d_gene: TRBD1; CDR3nt: TGTGCCACCAGTGATTTACTCGAGCCAGGGGGAAACAATGAGCAGTTCTTC; CDR3aa: CATSDLLEPGGNNEQFF
j_gene: TRBJ1-1; abundance: -; v_gene: TRBV4-1; d_gene: -; CDR3nt: TGCGCCAGCAGCCTAGGACAGAACACTGAAGCTTTCTTT; CDR3aa: CASSLGQNTEAFF
j_gene: TRBJ2-3; abundance: -; v_gene: TRBV5-4; d_gene: -; CDR3nt: TGTGCCAGCAGCCCCCAGGGGGGTACGCAGTATTTT; CDR3aa: CASSPQGGTQYF
j_gene: TRBJ1-2; abundance: -; v_gene: TRBV5-1; d_gene: -; CDR3nt: TGCGCCAGCAGGGGAACATTCGGGTCAGGGGATAACTATGGCTACACCTTC; CDR3aa: CASRGTFGSGDNYGYTF
j_gene: TRBJ1-1; abundance: once; v_gene: TRBV19; d_gene: -; CDR3nt: TGTGCCAGTAGTATGACCTGGGAGACGAACACTGAAGCTTTCTTT; CDR3aa: CASSMTWETNTEAFF
j_gene: TRBJ2-5; abundance: few; v_gene: TRBV24-1; d_gene: -; CDR3nt: TGTGCCACCAGTGGGGCTAGCGGAGCCAGGGGTTCCCAAGAGACCCAGTACTTC; CDR3aa: CATSGASGARGSQETQYF
j_gene: TRBJ2-7; abundance: -; v_gene: TRBV28; d_gene: TRBD1; CDR3nt: TGTGCCAGCTCGGACAGGCGAACCTACGAGCAGTACTTC; CDR3aa: CASSDRRTYEQYF
j_gene: TRBJ1-3; abundance: medium-sized; v_gene: TRBV4-3; d_gene: TRBD1; CDR3nt: TGCGCCAGCAGCCGTACAGGGGACTCTGGAAACACCATATATTTT; CDR3aa: CASSRTGDSGNTIYF
j_gene: TRBJ2-7; abundance: -; v_gene: TRBV4-2; d_gene: -; CDR3nt: TGTGCCAGCAGCCAAGATCTCTCCGGGATGAGCTCCTACGAGCAGTACTTC; CDR3aa: CASSQDLSGMSSYEQYF
j_gene: TRBJ2-1; abundance: -; v_gene: TRBV18; d_gene: -; CDR3nt: TGTGCCAGCTCACCATCGGTGACTAGCTCCTACAATGAGCAGTTCTTC; CDR3aa: CASSPSVTSSYNEQFF
j_gene: TRBJ2-3; abundance: -; v_gene: TRBV3-1/TRBV3-2; d_gene: TRBD2; CDR3nt: TGTGCCAGCAGCCCCGACATAGTAGGTGGTAGCGGGATGAGTGGGGATACGCAGTATTTT; CDR3aa: CASSPDIVGGSGMSGDTQYF
j_gene: TRBJ2-1; abundance: -; v_gene: TRBV30; d_gene: -; CDR3nt: TGTGCCTGGAGTCTAGGACTGGCAGAGCAGTTCTTC; CDR3aa: CAWSLGLAEQFF
j_gene: TRBJ1-1; abundance: -; v_gene: TRBV27; d_gene: -; CDR3nt: TGTGCCAGCAGTTTAGGACAGACTGAAGCTTTCTTT; CDR3aa: CASSLGQTEAFF
j_gene: TRBJ2-7; abundance: many; v_gene: TRBV28; d_gene: TRBD2; CDR3nt: TGTGCCACCTTAGCGGGGGTCGAGCAGTACTTC; CDR3aa: CATLAGVEQYF
j_gene: TRBJ2-2; abundance: -; v_gene: TRBV15; d_gene: TRBD1; CDR3nt: TGTGCCACCAGCAGACCCGGAACAGGGGTTTTAACCGGGGAGCTGTTTTTT; CDR3aa: CATSRPGTGVLTGELFF
j_gene: TRBJ1-2; abundance: -; v_gene: TRBV7-9; d_gene: -; CDR3nt: TGTGCCAGCAGTCCCACAGTGAGAGACAGCCTCGTAGATGGCTACACCTTC; CDR3aa: CASSPTVRDSLVDGYTF
j_gene: TRBJ2-5; abundance: -; v_gene: TRBV3-1/TRBV3-2; d_gene: TRBD2; CDR3nt: TGTGCCAGCAGCCAAGTTTTGGGGGGGGGACGGGAGACCCAGTACTTC; CDR3aa: CASSQVLGGGRETQYF
j_gene: TRBJ2-1; abundance: -; v_gene: TRBV10-3; d_gene: TRBD2; CDR3nt: TGTGCCATCAGTGAGTCGAAGGTAGCGGGGGGATACAATGAGCAGTTCTTC; CDR3aa: CAISESKVAGGYNEQFF
j_gene: TRBJ2-1; abundance: -; v_gene: TRBV7-6; d_gene: -; CDR3nt: TGTGCCAGCAGCCGTGTGGAGGGTCGGCATGAGCAGTTCTTC; CDR3aa: CASSRVEGRHEQFF
j_gene: TRBJ2-3; abundance: -; v_gene: TRBV4-3; d_gene: TRBD2; CDR3nt: TGCGCCAGCAGCCAAGGCGGGGGGCCTCGCGCCGGCACAGATACGCAGTATTTT; CDR3aa: CASSQGGGPRAGTDTQYF
j_gene: TRBJ1-6; abundance: -; v_gene: TRBV30; d_gene: -; CDR3nt: TGTGCCTGGAGTGTAGATCGCCGGGGCAGGGGTTCACCCCTCCACTTT; CDR3aa: CAWSVDRRGRGSPLHF
j_gene: TRBJ2-4; abundance: -; v_gene: TRBV6-2/TRBV6-3; d_gene: TRBD1; CDR3nt: TGTGCCAGCAGCCCCCCCCCGGACAGGGTTAAAAACATTCAGTACTTC; CDR3aa: CASSPPPDRVKNIQYF
j_gene: TRBJ1-1; abundance: -; v_gene: TRBV12-3/TRBV12-4; d_gene: -; CDR3nt: TGTGCCAGCACCAAGACAGCTGAAGCTTTCTTT; CDR3aa: CASTKTAEAFF
j_gene: TRBJ2-7; abundance: -; v_gene: TRBV5-3; d_gene: TRBD2; CDR3nt: TGTGCCAGAAGCTTTAGGGAGGGCGAGCAGTACTTC; CDR3aa: CARSFREGEQYF
j_gene: TRBJ2-5; abundance: -; v_gene: TRBV19; d_gene: TRBD1; CDR3nt: TGTGCCAGTAGTGGACAGACAGGGGACGAGACCCAGTACTTC; CDR3aa: CASSGQTGDETQYF
j_gene: TRBJ1-1; abundance: few; v_gene: TRBV27; d_gene: TRBD1; CDR3nt: TGTGCCAGCAGTTCCGACAGGGTCGGTGGCACTGAAGCTTTCTTT; CDR3aa: CASSSDRVGGTEAFF
j_gene: TRBJ1-5; abundance: -; v_gene: TRBV10-3; d_gene: TRBD1; CDR3nt: TGTGCCATCAGTCGGGACAGCGAAAATCAGCCCCAGCATTTT; CDR3aa: CAISRDSENQPQHF
j_gene: TRBJ1-4; abundance: few; v_gene: TRBV25-1; d_gene: TRBD1; CDR3nt: TGTGCCAGCAGTGAGCAACAGGGGGTCCGGGAAAAACTGTTTTTT; CDR3aa: CASSEQQGVREKLFF
j_gene: TRBJ1-1; abundance: -; v_gene: TRBV19; d_gene: -; CDR3nt: TGTGCCAGTAGTATAGGGCGGAAGAACACTGAAGCTTTCTTT; CDR3aa: CASSIGRKNTEAFF
j_gene: TRBJ2-1; abundance: once; v_gene: TRBV4-1; d_gene: -; CDR3nt: TGCGCCAGCAGCCAAGAGACGGGGAAGCAGTTCTTC; CDR3aa: CASSQETGKQFF
j_gene: TRBJ2-7; abundance: few; v_gene: TRBV2; d_gene: TRBD1; CDR3nt: TGTGCCAGCAGTGAAGGGACAGGTCTCGTCCACGAGCAGTACTTC; CDR3aa: CASSEGTGLVHEQYF
j_gene: TRBJ2-7; abundance: many; v_gene: TRBV7-9; d_gene: TRBD2; CDR3nt: TGTGCCAGCAGCCTCGTGGTAGCGGGATCCTACGAGCAGTACTTC; CDR3aa: CASSLVVAGSYEQYF
j_gene: TRBJ1-1; abundance: -; v_gene: TRBV6-5; d_gene: -; CDR3nt: TGTGCCAGCAGTTATGGGGGGGGCACTGAAGCTTTCTTT; CDR3aa: CASSYGGGTEAFF
j_gene: TRBJ2-7; abundance: -; v_gene: TRBV11-3; d_gene: -; CDR3nt: TGTGCCAGCAGCTTAGCAGGGTCGGGCGAGCAGTACTTC; CDR3aa: CASSLAGSGEQYF
j_gene: TRBJ1-2; abundance: -; v_gene: TRBV2; d_gene: -; CDR3nt: TGTGCCAGCAGTGAAGGTCCTTCTGGCTACACCTTC; CDR3aa: CASSEGPSGYTF
j_gene: TRBJ1-2; abundance: few; v_gene: TRBV7-2; d_gene: TRBD1; CDR3nt: TGTGCCAGCAGCCCAACAGGGGTCGTAGGGTATGGCTACACCTTC; CDR3aa: CASSPTGVVGYGYTF
j_gene: TRBJ2-7; abundance: -; v_gene: TRBV27; d_gene: -; CDR3nt: TGTGCCAGCAGTTTATTCGTGGACATTGCCTACGAGCAGTACTTC; CDR3aa: CASSLFVDIAYEQYF
j_gene: TRBJ1-4; abundance: -; v_gene: TRBV5-1; d_gene: -; CDR3nt: TGCGCCAGCAGCTTGGGGCAGGTTAATGAAAAACTGTTTTTT; CDR3aa: CASSLGQVNEKLFF
j_gene: TRBJ1-1; abundance: few; v_gene: TRBV4-2; d_gene: -; CDR3nt: TGTGCCAGCAGCCAAGATACAGGGAAGGCTTTCTTT; CDR3aa: CASSQDTGKAFF
j_gene: TRBJ2-7; abundance: -; v_gene: TRBV30; d_gene: TRBD1; CDR3nt: TGTGCCTGGCGGGACAGGGGATACGAGCAGTACTTC; CDR3aa: CAWRDRGYEQYF